One and the same sample provided the 26 T cell receptor beta chains below, sequenced in a study of blood T cells in healthy people across ages. Using a J-beta primer mix together with a sample-barcoded 5' primer, a second PCR was run for roughly 6 to 12 cycles. MiXCR, run by TCRdb on the 5' RACE reads, gives a single entry per CDR3 protein. The sample has about 780,000 distinct CDR3 sequences; 46% are singletons. The sequenced sample was blood. The origin of the receptors is a man older than 75 in good health.

The V and J genes are TRBV5-1 and TRBJ2-4, with 14 nucleotides matching TRBD2. Germline V gene data show CDR1 as SGHRS and CDR2 as YFSETQ. This CDR3 contains 14 residues. V gave up 4 bases and J gave up 6 bases; unmatched junction bases: 0. The CDR3 is CASSGTSGGNIQYF. The CDR3 DNA sequence: TGCGCCAGCAGCGGGACTAGCGGGGGAAACATTCAGTACTTC.

The chain has TRBV4-1 and TRBJ2-3; tentatively, D is TRBD2 (5 bases). Per germline, CDR1 MGHRA and CDR2 YSYEKL. This CDR3 has 15 amino acids. Trimming took off 3 bases at V and 1 base at J, with 11 bases between the two ends. The DNA of the CDR3 is TGCGCCAGCAGCCACCACGGACTGGGCACAGATACGCAGTATTTT. Amino acid sequence: CASSHHGLGTDTQYF.

A word on this clonotype: Given a much more abundant clone one base away, this may be a read error. The chain couples TRBV15 to TRBJ1-5, with no clear D. The CDR3 is made up of 12 amino acids. CDR1 is LNHNV and CDR2 is YYDKDF in the germline V gene (reference sequence). The CDR3 DNA sequence: TGTGCCACCAGCAGACAGTTTCAGTCCCAGCATTTT. Translation gives CATSRQFQSQHF. The whole variable domain, filled in from reference TRBV15 and TRBJ1-5, reads DAMVIQNPRYQVTQFGKPVTLSCSQTLNHNVMYWYQQKSSQAPKLLFHYYDKDFNNEADTPDNFQSRRPNTSFCFLDIRSPGLGDTAMYLCATSRQFQSQHFGDGTRLSIL.

This clonotype was recorded many times. CDR3 sequence reads: CSARVLAGIQETQYF. The CDR3 bases are TGCAGTGCCAGGGTGCTAGCGGGCATCCAAGAGACCCAGTACTTC. V and J are TRBV20-1 and TRBJ2-5, with 8 positions matching TRBD2. Germline CDR1 DFQATT, CDR2 SNEGSKA (reference sequence). This CDR3 has 15 residues. V dropped 6 bases and J dropped 1; count of bases not matched to a gene: 10.

This clonotype was observed a few times. CDR3 bases: TGTGCCAGCAGTCCACTATATTCCGGAGATACGCAGTATTTT. Translating it yields CASSPLYSGDTQYF. The V gene is TRBV2, the J gene TRBJ2-3; D ambiguous. The germline V gene has CDR1 SNHLY and CDR2 FYNNEI. The CDR3 sequence is 14 residues long. V shed 5 bases and J shed 5 bases, with 14 bases lying between them.

This clonotype was found a few times. This sequence may be a read error, since a much larger clone differs from it by one base. V is TRBV9 and J is TRBJ2-7; TRBD2 agrees at 13 bases. This CDR3 has 15 residues. In germline, CDR1 is SGDLS, CDR2 YYNGEE. The junction had 3 bases not matched to a gene; V was cut back by 3 bases and J by 3 bases. The CDR3 DNA follows: TGTGCCAGCAGCGCCGGGACTAGCGGGAACTACGAGCAGTACTTC. It translates to CASSAGTSGNYEQYF.

This clonotype was seen more than once but under ten times. This chain connects TRBV29-1 to TRBJ2-1, with TRBD1 matching over 11 bases. This CDR3 contains 16 residues. The germline V gene encodes CDR1 SQVTM and CDR2 ANQGSEA. The J segment lost 2 bases and the V segment lost 6 bases, leaving 9 bases of the junction unmatched. Here the CDR3 reads CSVPRGTGGTYNEQFF. Here the CDR3 DNA reads TGCAGCGTCCCCCGAGGGACAGGGGGTACCTACAATGAGCAGTTCTTC.

This chain links TRBV7-9 with TRBJ2-3; TRBD1 aligns across 11 bases. Losses at the gene ends were 5 bases for V and 10 bases for J; bases not matched to a gene: 2. The germline gives CDR1 SEHNR, CDR2 FQNEAQ (reference sequence). The CDR3 loop spans 12 amino acids. The CDR3 coding sequence is TGTGCCAGCAGCGCGGGACAGGGGGCGCAGTATTTT. Translation gives CASSAGQGAQYF. Variable domain in full (rest from reference TRBV7-9 and TRBJ2-3): DTGVSQNPRHKITKRGQNVTFRCDPISEHNRLYWYRQTLGQGPEFLTYFQNEAQLEKSRLLSDRFSAERPKGSFSTLEIQRTEQGDSAMYLCASSAGQGAQYFGPGTRLTVL.

The chain combines TRBV5-1 with TRBJ2-3, with D perhaps matching TRBD1 (5 bases). Germline CDR1 SGHRS, CDR2 YFSETQ. This CDR3 has 14 residues. With 0 bases removed from V and 6 bases from J, the gap between germline ends came to 11 bases. The CDR3 loop is CASSLVGADDTQYF. The DNA for the CDR3 is TGCGCCAGCAGCTTGGTTGGGGCCGATGATACGCAGTATTTT.

A note on this clonotype: It is unclear where the CDR3 begins or ends on the DNA, so no DNA is shown, and the CDR3 is as TCRdb lists it. V usage is TRBV20-1 and J usage is TRBJ2-3. The CDR3 totals 13 residues, both ends included. Germline CDR1 is DFQATT and CDR2 is SNEGSKA (reference sequence). CDR3 protein: CSAPVPAGDTQYF.

The gene calls are TRBV7-2 and TRBJ1-5, with unresolved D. The ends were cut back, 5 bases at V and 0 bases at J, with 14 bases in the middle. The CDR3 totals 16 residues. Germline CDR1 SGHTA, CDR2 FQGNSA. DNA of the CDR3: TGTGCCAGCAGCCGCGGGCAGATCAATAGCAATCAGCCCCAGCATTTT. It specifies CASSRGQINSNQPQHF.

Points on this clonotype: This may be a read error, as it is one base from a much larger clone. The chain joins TRBV7-9 to TRBJ2-5; a weak D match, TRBD2 (5 bases). Germline V gene sequence: CDR1 SEHNR, CDR2 FQNEAQ (reference sequence). The CDR3 length is 13 residues. As DNA, the CDR3 is TGTGCCGGCAGCTCGACTCGACCGTGGGAGCAGTACTTC. This codes for CAGSSTRPWEQYF.

The chain employs TRBV12-3 or TRBV12-4 and TRBJ2-4, with D hard to call. CDR3 length: 14 amino acids. Trimming removed 5 bases at V and 1 base at J, with 9 bases between. CDR3 coding DNA: TGTGCCAGCAGTATACGTGGGGCCAAAAACATTCAGTACTTC. This codes for CASSIRGAKNIQYF.

This clonotype came up a few times. This sequence joins TRBV20-1 and TRBJ2-7, with TRBD2 matching 13 bases. V lost 6 bases and J lost 10; bases outside the gene matches: 9. Germline CDR1 DFQATT, CDR2 SNEGSKA (reference sequence). The length of the CDR3 is 13 residues. The CDR3 loop is CSAPGLAGVPQYF. CDR3 DNA: TGCAGTGCCCCTGGACTAGCGGGAGTTCCTCAGTACTTC.

This clonotype appeared once. The chain carries TRBV2 and TRBJ2-1; TRBD1 matches at 7 bases. The ends lost 6 bases at V and 3 bases at J; junction bases unmatched: 5. CDR3 length equals 14 residues. Germline V gene sequence: CDR1 SNHLY, CDR2 FYNNEI. In nucleotides, the CDR3 is TGTGCCAGCAGCGGACAGGCATACTACAATGAGCAGTTCTTC. Amino acids: CASSGQAYYNEQFF.

This clonotype was seen once. The chain employs TRBV24-1 and TRBJ2-5, with D possibly called TRBD1 or TRBD2 (7 bases each). This CDR3 is 15 amino acids long. V was cut by 10 bases and J by 11 bases, with 28 bases left in between. In germline, CDR1 is KGHDR, CDR2 SFDVKD. The CDR3 protein is CATQKRDSSYNEQYF. CDR3 DNA sequence: TGTGCCACACAAAAGCGGGACAGCTCCTACAATGAGCAGTACTTC.

Regarding this clonotype: Being one base from a much bigger clone, this may be a read error. The chain recombines TRBV2 with TRBJ2-1; D is undetermined. The J call is doubtful: the DNA matches TRBJ2-7 better. The CDR3 covers 13 residues. The germline CDR1 and CDR2 sequences are SNHLY and FYNNEI. CDR3: CASKAGANNEQYF. CDR3 coding DNA: TGTGCCAGCAAAGCAGGCGCCAACAATGAGCAGTACTTC.

The rearrangement joins TRBV20-1 to TRBJ1-5; 9 nucleotides match TRBD1. The germline gives CDR1 DFQATT, CDR2 SNEGSKA (reference sequence). This CDR3 is 13 amino acids long. The ends lost 5 bases at V and 10 bases at J; junction bases unmatched: 9. DNA of the CDR3: TGCAGTGCTCTACAGGGGGCGGCCGGTCCCCAGCATTTT. It encodes CSALQGAAGPQHF.

The chain couples TRBV18 to TRBJ2-3, with D perhaps TRBD1 (5 bases). Germline-derived CDR1 and CDR2 are KGHSH and LQKENI. V was trimmed by 2 bases and J by 2 bases, leaving 11 bases between them. The CDR3 spans 15 residues. CDR3 nucleotides: TGTGCCAGCTCACCAGGGGCTAGATACACAGATACGCAGTATTTT. Translated: CASSPGARYTDTQYF.

This clonotype was counted a few times. The chain couples TRBV28 to TRBJ2-7, with D maybe TRBD2 (6 bases). V gave up 5 bases and J gave up 2 bases, with 16 bases separating them. This CDR3 contains 15 residues. Germline lookup yields CDR1 MDHEN and CDR2 SYDVKM. CDR3 protein: CASSPPLALTYEQYF. The DNA of the CDR3 is TGTGCCAGCAGTCCCCCGCTAGCGCTGACCTACGAGCAGTACTTC.

This clonotype has just one count. V gene TRBV6-5 combines with J gene TRBJ2-1; possibly TRBD1 for D (5 bases). V gave up 6 bases and J gave up 6 bases, with 18 bases separating them. Germline V CDR1 and CDR2: MNHEY, SVGAGI. The CDR3 has 15 residues. The CDR3 DNA reads as TGTGCCAGCAGGCCTGCTACTACAGGTTGCAATGAGCAGTTCTTC. Its translation: CASRPATTGCNEQFF.

This chain connects TRBV10-2 to TRBJ2-1; tentatively, D is TRBD1 or TRBD2 (6 bases each). V lost 7 bases, J lost 2 bases, and 15 bases lay in between. The CDR3 has 15 residues. The V gene's germline CDR1 is WSHSY and CDR2 SAAADI. The DNA of the CDR3 is TGCGCCAGCAAGAAAGACAGGAGGGCCTACAATGAGCAGTTCTTC. Translation gives CASKKDRRAYNEQFF.

The V and J genes are TRBV5-1 and TRBJ1-1, with 10 bases aligning to TRBD1. CDR3 size: 16 residues. V gave up 0 bases and J gave up 3 bases; unmatched junction bases: 5. The germline V gene has CDR1 SGHRS and CDR2 YFSETQ. DNA of the CDR3: TGCGCCAGCAGCTTGGGGGACAGGGGATCGTACACTGAAGCTTTCTTT. It yields the protein CASSLGDRGSYTEAFF.

The rearrangement joins TRBV19 to TRBJ2-1; 7 bases match TRBD2. Per germline, CDR1 LNHDA and CDR2 SQIVND (reference sequence). The V and J ends lost 10 bases and 9 bases, in that order; junction bases with no gene match: 15. There are 14 residues in the CDR3. CDR3 loop: CATTGGEVLGEQFF. In nucleotides, the CDR3 is TGTGCCACCACGGGGGGAGAAGTACTTGGTGAGCAGTTCTTC.

This clonotype was counted only a few times. V usage is TRBV12-3 or TRBV12-4 and J usage is TRBJ2-4, with 16 bases aligning to TRBD2. This CDR3 has 15 amino acids. V shed 6 bases, J shed 14 bases, and the junction held 10 bases outside the gene matches. The CDR3 spells CASSQMGTSGRAEYF. The DNA of the CDR3 is TGTGCCAGCAGCCAAATGGGGACTAGCGGGAGGGCTGAGTACTTC.

CDR3 sequence reads: CASSSASASYNEQYF. DNA of the CDR3: TGTGCCAGCAGCTCAGCCTCGGCCTCCTACAATGAGCAGTACTTC. The chain carries TRBV7-2 and TRBJ2-1, with unresolved D. The J call may be in error: the DNA end matches TRBJ2-7 better. Looked up from germline, CDR1 is SGHTA and CDR2 is FQGNSA. The CDR3 consists of 15 residues.